Described below is a single TCR beta chain sequence and its context. Its cognate antigen is unknown. The sample is drawn from a study of T cell responses to AZD1222 COVID-19 vaccine. Study-level points and caveats: Reportedly, close to half of spike-specific TCRs are directed against unmutated variant regions. Repertoire sampling occurred only after the peak T cell response. The donor group comprised mostly white British people and more females; the analysis possibly underestimated clonal diversity. With dominance at 160-218 and 743-854, vaccine-associated CD4 TCRs spanned spike.

Measured with immunoSEQ multiplex PCR; TCRdb has only the in-frame clones, and not every one. The sample holds approximately 140,000 clones, just over 90% seen once. This CDR3 spans 14 amino acids. Looked up from germline, CDR1 is MRHNA and CDR2 is SNTAGT. The V and J ends lost 10 bases and 7 bases respectively, with 22 bases between them. The chain carries TRBV6-4 and TRBJ2-5; weak D call: TRBD1 (6 bases). The sample in question was peripheral blood, obtained on day 0 of MenACWY control vaccination. The TCR originated in an adult in good health. Here the CDR3 reads CATRYRVHLGTQYF. Here the CDR3 DNA reads TGTGCCACCAGGTACAGGGTACATTTAGGGACCCAGTACTTC.